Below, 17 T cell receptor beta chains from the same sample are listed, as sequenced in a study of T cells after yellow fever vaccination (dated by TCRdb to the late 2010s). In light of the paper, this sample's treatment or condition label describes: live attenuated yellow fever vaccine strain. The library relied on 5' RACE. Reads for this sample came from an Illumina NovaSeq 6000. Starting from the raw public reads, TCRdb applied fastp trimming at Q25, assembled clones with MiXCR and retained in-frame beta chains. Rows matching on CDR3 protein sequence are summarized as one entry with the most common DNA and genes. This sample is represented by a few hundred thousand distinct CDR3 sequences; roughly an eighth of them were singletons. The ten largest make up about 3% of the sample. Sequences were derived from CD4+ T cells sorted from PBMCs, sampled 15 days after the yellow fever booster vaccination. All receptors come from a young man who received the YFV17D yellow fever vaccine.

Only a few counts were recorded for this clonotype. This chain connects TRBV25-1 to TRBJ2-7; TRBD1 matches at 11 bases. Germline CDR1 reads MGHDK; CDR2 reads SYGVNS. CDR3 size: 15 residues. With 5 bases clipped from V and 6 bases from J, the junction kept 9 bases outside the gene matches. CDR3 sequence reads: CASSPRTGGPAEQYF. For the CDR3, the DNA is TGTGCCAGCAGTCCGCGGACAGGGGGCCCAGCCGAGCAGTACTTC.

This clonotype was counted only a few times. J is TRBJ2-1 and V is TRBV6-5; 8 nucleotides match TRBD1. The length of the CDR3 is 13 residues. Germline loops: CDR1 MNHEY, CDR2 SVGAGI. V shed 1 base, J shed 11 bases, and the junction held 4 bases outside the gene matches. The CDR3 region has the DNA TGTGCCAGCAGTTACTTCGACAGGGGAAAGCAGTTCTTC. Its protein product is CASSYFDRGKQFF.

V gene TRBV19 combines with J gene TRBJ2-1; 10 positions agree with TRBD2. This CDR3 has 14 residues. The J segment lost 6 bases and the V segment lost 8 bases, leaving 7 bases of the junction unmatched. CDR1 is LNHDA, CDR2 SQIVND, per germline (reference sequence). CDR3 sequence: CASSSGGAFNEQFF. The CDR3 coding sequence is TGTGCCAGTTCAAGCGGGGGGGCCTTCAATGAGCAGTTCTTC.

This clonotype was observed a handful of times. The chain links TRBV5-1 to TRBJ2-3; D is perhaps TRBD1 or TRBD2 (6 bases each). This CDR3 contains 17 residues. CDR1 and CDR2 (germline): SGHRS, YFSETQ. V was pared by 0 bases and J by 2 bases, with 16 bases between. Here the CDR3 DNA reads TGCGCCAGCAGCTTGGCGATCGGGGGCCTATTCACAGATACGCAGTATTTT. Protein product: CASSLAIGGLFTDTQYF.

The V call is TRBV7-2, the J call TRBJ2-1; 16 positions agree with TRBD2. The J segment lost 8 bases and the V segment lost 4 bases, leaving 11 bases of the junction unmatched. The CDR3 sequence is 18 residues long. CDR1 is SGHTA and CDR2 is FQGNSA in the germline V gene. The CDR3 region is CASSYKSGTSGGAHEQFF. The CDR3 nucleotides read TGTGCCAGCAGCTACAAATCCGGGACTAGCGGGGGGGCACATGAGCAGTTCTTC.

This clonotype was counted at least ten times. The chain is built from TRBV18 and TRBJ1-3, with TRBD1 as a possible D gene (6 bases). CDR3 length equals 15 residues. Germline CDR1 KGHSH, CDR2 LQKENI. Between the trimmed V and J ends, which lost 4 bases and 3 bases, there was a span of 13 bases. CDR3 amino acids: CASSRGQNVGNTIYF. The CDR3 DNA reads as TGTGCCAGCTCACGAGGACAGAACGTTGGAAACACCATATATTTT.

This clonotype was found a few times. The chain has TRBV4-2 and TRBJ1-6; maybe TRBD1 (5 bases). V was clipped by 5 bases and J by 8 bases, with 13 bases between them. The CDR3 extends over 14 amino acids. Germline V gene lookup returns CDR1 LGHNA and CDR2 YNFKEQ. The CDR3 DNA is TGTGCCAGCAGCTCCGGGACTCGCGATTCACCCCTCCACTTT. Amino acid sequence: CASSSGTRDSPLHF.

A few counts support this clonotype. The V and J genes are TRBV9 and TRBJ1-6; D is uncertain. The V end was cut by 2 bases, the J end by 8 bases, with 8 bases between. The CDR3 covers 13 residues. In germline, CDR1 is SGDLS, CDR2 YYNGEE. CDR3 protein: CASSVSGYSPLHF. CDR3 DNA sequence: TGTGCCAGCAGCGTGTCCGGTTATTCACCCCTCCACTTT. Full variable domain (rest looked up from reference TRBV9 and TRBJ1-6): DSGVTQTPKHLITATGQRVTLRCSPRSGDLSVYWYQQSLDQGLQFLIQYYNGEERAKGNILERFSAQQFPDLHSELNLSSLELGDSALYFCASSVSGYSPLHFGNGTRLTVT.

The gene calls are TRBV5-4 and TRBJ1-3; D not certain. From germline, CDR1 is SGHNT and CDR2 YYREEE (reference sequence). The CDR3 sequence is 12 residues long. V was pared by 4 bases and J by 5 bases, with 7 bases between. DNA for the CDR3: TGTGCCAGCAGCGTAGACCGAAACACCATATATTTT. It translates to CASSVDRNTIYF. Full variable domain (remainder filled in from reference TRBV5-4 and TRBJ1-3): ETGVTQSPTHLIKTRGQQVTLRCSSQSGHNTVSWYQQALGQGPQFIFQYYREEENGRGNFPPRFSGLQFPNYSSELNVNALELDDSALYLCASSVDRNTIYFGEGSWLTVV.

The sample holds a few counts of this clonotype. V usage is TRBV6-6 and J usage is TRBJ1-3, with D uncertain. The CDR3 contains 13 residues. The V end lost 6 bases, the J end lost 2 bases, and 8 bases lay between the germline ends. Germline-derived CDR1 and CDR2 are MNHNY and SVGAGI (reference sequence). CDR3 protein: CASRGLPGNTIYF. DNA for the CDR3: TGTGCCAGCAGGGGGTTGCCTGGAAACACCATATATTTT.

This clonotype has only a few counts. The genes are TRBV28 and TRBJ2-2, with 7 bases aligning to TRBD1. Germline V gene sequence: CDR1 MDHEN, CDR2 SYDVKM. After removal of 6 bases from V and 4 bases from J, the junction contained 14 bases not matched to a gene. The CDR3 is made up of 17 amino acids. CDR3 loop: CASRTTRTGTATGELFF. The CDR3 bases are TGTGCCAGCAGGACCACACGAACCGGGACAGCCACCGGGGAGCTGTTTTTT.

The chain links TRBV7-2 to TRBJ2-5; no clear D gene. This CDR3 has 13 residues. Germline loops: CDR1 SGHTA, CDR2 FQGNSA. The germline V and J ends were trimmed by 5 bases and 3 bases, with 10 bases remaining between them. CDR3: CASSLRIEETQYF. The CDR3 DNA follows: TGTGCCAGCAGCCTGCGGATCGAAGAGACCCAGTACTTC.

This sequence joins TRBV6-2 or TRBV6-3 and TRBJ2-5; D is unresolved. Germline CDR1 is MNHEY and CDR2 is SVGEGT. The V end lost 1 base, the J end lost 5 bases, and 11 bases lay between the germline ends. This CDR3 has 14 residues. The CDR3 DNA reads TGTGCCAGCAGTTACTTCCCGATACAGGAGACCCAGTACTTC. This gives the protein CASSYFPIQETQYF.

CDR3 sequence: CASSFHPGTPAGLGAQYF. The CDR3 coding sequence is TGTGCCAGCAGTTTCCACCCCGGGACTCCCGCCGGCCTAGGGGCCCAGTACTTC. The chain employs TRBV12-3 or TRBV12-4 and TRBJ2-5; tentatively, D is TRBD2 (6 bases). This CDR3 has 18 amino acids. The V end lost 3 bases, the J end lost 9 bases, and 29 bases lay between the germline ends.

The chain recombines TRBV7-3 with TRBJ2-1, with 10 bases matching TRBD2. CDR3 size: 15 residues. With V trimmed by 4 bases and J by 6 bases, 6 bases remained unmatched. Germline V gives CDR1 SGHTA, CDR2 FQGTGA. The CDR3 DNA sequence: TGTGCCAGCAGCTCCCAGCGGGGGGGTGGCAATGAGCAGTTCTTC. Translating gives CASSSQRGGGNEQFF.

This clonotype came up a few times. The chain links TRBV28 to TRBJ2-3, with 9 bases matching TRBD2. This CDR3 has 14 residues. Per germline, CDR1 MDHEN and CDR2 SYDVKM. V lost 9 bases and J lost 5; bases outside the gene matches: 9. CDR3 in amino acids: CASRGGGAIDTQYF. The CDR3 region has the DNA TGTGCCAGTCGCGGCGGGGGGGCGATAGATACGCAGTATTTT.

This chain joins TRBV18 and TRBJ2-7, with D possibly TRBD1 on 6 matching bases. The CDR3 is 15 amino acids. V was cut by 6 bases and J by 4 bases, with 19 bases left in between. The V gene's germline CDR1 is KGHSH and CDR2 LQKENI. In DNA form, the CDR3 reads TGTGCCAGCTCCCTAACCCGGGACACGACTTACGAGCAGTACGTC. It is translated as CASSLTRDTTYEQYV.